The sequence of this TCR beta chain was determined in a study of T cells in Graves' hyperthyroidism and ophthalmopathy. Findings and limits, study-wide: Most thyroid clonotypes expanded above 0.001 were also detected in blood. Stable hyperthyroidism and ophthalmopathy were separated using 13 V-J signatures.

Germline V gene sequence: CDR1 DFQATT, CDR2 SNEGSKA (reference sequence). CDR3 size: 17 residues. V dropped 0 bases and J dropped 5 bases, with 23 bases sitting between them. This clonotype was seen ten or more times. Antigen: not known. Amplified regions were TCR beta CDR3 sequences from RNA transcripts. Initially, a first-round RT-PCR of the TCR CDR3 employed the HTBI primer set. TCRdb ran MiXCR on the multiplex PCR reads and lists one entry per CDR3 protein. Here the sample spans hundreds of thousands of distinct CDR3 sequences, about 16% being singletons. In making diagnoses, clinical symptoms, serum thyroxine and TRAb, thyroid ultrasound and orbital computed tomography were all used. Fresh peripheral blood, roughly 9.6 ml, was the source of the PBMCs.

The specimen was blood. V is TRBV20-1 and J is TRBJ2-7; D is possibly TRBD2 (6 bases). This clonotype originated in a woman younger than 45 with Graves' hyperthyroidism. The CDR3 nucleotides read TGCAGTGCTAGAGATATCGGCGGGGTGAGGGTCCGTCACGAGCAGTACTTC. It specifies CSARDIGGVRVRHEQYF.